The 7 T cell receptor beta chains in this list originate from one sample, sequenced in a study of T cells in Graves' hyperthyroidism and ophthalmopathy. The investigators amplified TCR beta CDR3 regions from RNA transcripts. First-round RT-PCR targeting the TCR CDR3 was performed with the HTBI primer set. TCRdb processed the multiplex PCR reads anew with MiXCR; each CDR3 protein has one entry. The data show 500,000 to 650,000 distinct CDR3 sequences, approximately 17% seen once. Sequences were obtained from blood. These receptors were collected from a woman aged 18 to 35 with Graves' ophthalmopathy.

This clonotype has just a few counts. This sequence joins TRBV4-2 and TRBJ2-7; weak D call: TRBD1 (5 bases). Per germline, CDR1 LGHNA and CDR2 YNFKEQ. CDR3 length equals 15 residues. The V and J ends lost 4 bases and 2 bases respectively, with 15 bases between them. The CDR3, as DNA: TGTGCCAGCAGCCCAGTCTCCGACAGTCCCTACGAGCAGTACTTC. Amino acid sequence: CASSPVSDSPYEQYF.

CDR3: CASSIGLAGWNEQFF. The CDR3 DNA is TGTGCCAGTAGTATCGGACTAGCGGGATGGAATGAGCAGTTCTTC. The rearrangement joins TRBV19 to TRBJ2-1; TRBD2 matches 12 bases. In germline, CDR1 is LNHDA, CDR2 SQIVND (reference sequence). After removal of 3 bases from V and 7 bases from J, the junction contained 4 bases not matched to a gene. This CDR3 spans 15 amino acids.

As for this clonotype: Possible read error: a much larger clone is one base away. This chain joins TRBV12-3 or TRBV12-4 and TRBJ1-1, with D possibly matching TRBD1 (5 bases). The CDR3 is made up of 13 amino acids. V lost 2 bases and J 11 bases, leaving 15 bases between the germline ends. The CDR3 coding sequence is TGTGCCAGCAGTTTACGGCTCCTTCGGGGGGCTTTCTTT. This sequence encodes CASSLRLLRGAFF.

In this sample, this clonotype turned up a few times. This sequence joins TRBV6-1 and TRBJ1-5; a possible D gene is TRBD1 (6 bases). The V gene's germline CDR1 is MNHNS and CDR2 SASEGT. The germline V and J ends were trimmed by 2 bases and 4 bases, with 15 bases remaining between them. CDR3 length equals 16 residues. The CDR3 spells CASSERAGVVNQPQHF. As DNA, the CDR3 is TGTGCCAGCAGTGAAAGGGCAGGGGTAGTGAATCAGCCCCAGCATTTT.

The rearrangement joins TRBV19 to TRBJ2-1; 9 nucleotides align to TRBD1. Germline V lookup: CDR1 LNHDA, CDR2 SQIVND (reference sequence). CDR3 length: 15 amino acids. The V segment lost 5 bases and the J segment 4 bases; nucleotides outside the gene matches: 6. The DNA for the CDR3 is TGTGCCAGTAGTGGAATCGGGACAGGGTACAATGAGCAGTTCTTC. It specifies CASSGIGTGYNEQFF.

This clonotype was detected ten times or more. The chain carries TRBV11-3 and TRBJ2-1; D might be TRBD1 or TRBD2, each matching 5 bases. CDR3 length: 14 amino acids. CDR1 SGHNT and CDR2 YENEEA come from the germline V gene. V was cut by 6 bases and J by 0 bases, with 9 bases left in between. CDR3 sequence: CASSGGTSYNEQFF. The CDR3 coding sequence is TGTGCCAGCAGTGGGGGAACCTCCTACAATGAGCAGTTCTTC.

The chain employs TRBV28 and TRBJ1-2; maybe TRBD1 (6 bases). This CDR3 spans 15 amino acids. Germline V gene data show CDR1 as MDHEN and CDR2 as SYDVKM. V dropped 6 bases and J dropped 0 bases, with 14 bases sitting between them. This CDR3 reads CASSQQGFPNYGYTF. CDR3 nucleotide sequence: TGTGCCAGCAGCCAACAGGGTTTTCCTAACTATGGCTACACCTTC.